This T cell receptor beta chain is drawn from a study of regulatory T cells in long-lasting Graves disease. Study results and limitations: A greater number of public clonotypes (under 3,000) was shared by persistent patients than by new patients (around 970).

As for time point: newly diagnosed GD, antithyroid drugs for less than 3 months. PBMCs provided the RNA from which the TCR library was made. With iRepertoire HTBI primers and Arm-PCR of CDR3 regions, TCR beta libraries were built. Per the original methods: Detected in the samples were about 58 TRBV and about 15 TRBJ segments. MiXCR, applied by TCRdb to the multiplex PCR reads, yields one record per CDR3 protein. V and J calls and clone size were set by TCRdb, not the authors. Altogether about 610,000 distinct CDR3 sequences are present, about 16% being singletons, with the ten largest covering about 12%. With regard to this clonotype: Its antigen is unidentified.

These records were also assigned to another study, of T cells in Graves' hyperthyroidism and ophthalmopathy. This second study notes: The study excluded patients with uncontrolled infection, other autoimmune disease, pregnancy or lactation.

The origin of this receptor is a man aged 18 to 29 with Graves disease. This specimen consisted of peripheral blood mononuclear cells (PBMCs), obtained at new diagnosis, from a patient treated with antithyroid drugs.

The CDR3: CASSPPKGLNTEAFF. CDR3 DNA: TGTGCCAGCTCACCACCGAAGGGACTGAACACTGAAGCTTTCTTT. J is TRBJ2-3 and V is TRBV18; maybe TRBD1 (5 bases). The J call may be incorrect, as the DNA end agrees better with TRBJ1-1. The germline V gene encodes CDR1 KGHSH and CDR2 LQKENI. This CDR3 comprises 15 residues.